This TCR beta chain was documented in a study of blood T cells in healthy people across ages. Primed by a sample-barcoded 5' primer and a J-beta primer mix, a second PCR proceeded for 7 to 11 cycles. Each cDNA molecule carried a tag from a template-switch adaptor that contained 12 random nucleotides. TCRdb reprocessed the 5' RACE reads with MiXCR, giving one entry per CDR3 protein. The table records 720,000 or so distinct CDR3 sequences, less than 45% of them present only once. The CDR3 consists of 15 residues. Germline V lookup: CDR1 SGDLS, CDR2 YYNGEE. Between the trimmed V and J ends, which lost 3 bases and 2 bases, there was a span of 12 bases. This clonotype occurred once.

Source material: blood. This receptor was taken from an elderly man in good health. V is TRBV9 and J is TRBJ2-1, with a tentative D call TRBD1 (7 bases). CDR3: CASSASGGTYNEQFF. The CDR3 DNA sequence: TGTGCCAGCAGCGCCTCAGGGGGGACCTACAATGAGCAGTTCTTC.